Included here is one TCR beta chain sequence, with context. In germline, CDR1 is SQVTM, CDR2 ANQGSEA. This CDR3 is built from 14 residues. With 6 bases clipped from V and 5 bases from J, the junction kept 12 bases outside the gene matches. Produced via immunoSEQ multiplex PCR; TCRdb's table is partial and in-frame only. The sample contains 10,000 or so clones, around four fifths of which appear only once. Time point described: 2015-2016 season, 7 days after influenza vaccination. The sample is drawn from a study of follicular helper T cells after annual influenza vaccination. The source material was CXCR5- memory CD4+ T cells sorted from blood, sampled 7 days after influenza vaccination. The TCR originated in an adult who received the influenza vaccine. V is TRBV29-1 and J is TRBJ1-2, with 7 bases that match TRBD1. CDR3 protein: CSVTDRERFYGYTF. CDR3 DNA: TGCAGCGTGACTGACAGGGAGCGCTTTTATGGCTACACCTTC.